This passage covers 25 T cell receptor beta chains from one sample sequenced in a study of somatic mutations in cytotoxic T cells in rheumatoid arthritis (dated by TCRdb to about 2017). The library relied on the immunoSEQ multiplex PCR assay. TCRdb stores this immuneACCESS table with in-frame sequences only. Part of the clones is absent; in the studies checked, under half of the shortfall reflects unresolved V genes, and no reason is known for the rest. This sample is represented by thousands of clones; 70% to 80% of them were singletons. In total, the top ten clones hold 16% of the sample. Sequencing was performed on CD8+ T cells sorted from blood. These receptors were collected from an adult with rheumatoid arthritis.

The genes are TRBV6-4 and TRBJ2-3; D is possibly TRBD1 (6 bases). Germline-derived CDR1 and CDR2 are MRHNA and SNTAGT. The V gene lost 4 bases and the J gene lost 2 bases, with 10 bases spanning the gap. The CDR3 is made up of 14 amino acids. The CDR3 region has the DNA TGTGCCAGCAGTGTTACAGGGAACACAGATACGCAGTATTTT. Its translation: CASSVTGNTDTQYF.

The chain is built from TRBV4-1 and TRBJ2-3, with 10 bases that match TRBD2. Germline V gene data show CDR1 as MGHRA and CDR2 as YSYEKL. The CDR3 sequence is 18 residues long. Unmatched junction bases numbered 7, after V lost 1 base and J lost 0 bases. In nucleotides, the CDR3 is TGCGCCAGCAGCCAAGTGCTAGCGGGGGCCGGTAGCACAGATACGCAGTATTTT. It is translated as CASSQVLAGAGSTDTQYF.

This sequence joins TRBV4-3 and TRBJ2-3; D unresolved. The CDR3 has 14 amino acids. V was shortened by 0 bases and J by 5 bases, with 9 bases between the two germline ends. CDR1 and CDR2 (germline): LGHNA, YSLEER. The CDR3: CASSQERSGDTQYF. The CDR3 DNA follows: TGCGCCAGCAGCCAAGAGAGGTCCGGAGATACGCAGTATTTT.

The genes are TRBV27 and TRBJ2-7; D gene unclear. Germline CDR1 and CDR2: MNHEY and SMNVEV (reference sequence). The CDR3 has 13 residues. Trimming left V 6 bases short and J 7 bases short, with 16 bases between. In nucleotides, the CDR3 is TGTGCCAGCAGCCTAACCCCCGCTAGGGAGCAGTACTTC. Protein product: CASSLTPAREQYF.

This chain links TRBV4-2 with TRBJ2-1; the match to TRBD2 covers 12 bases. CDR1 and CDR2 from the germline V gene are LGHNA and YNFKEQ. The CDR3 is 16 residues long. With 4 bases clipped from V and 3 bases from J, the junction kept 4 bases outside the gene matches. The CDR3 reads CASSPSGRADYNEQFF. CDR3 bases: TGTGCCAGCAGCCCTAGCGGGAGGGCGGACTACAATGAGCAGTTCTTC.

The V and J genes are TRBV6-1 and TRBJ1-1; D may be TRBD1 (6 bases). Trimming took 9 bases from V and 12 from J, leaving 23 bases between them. The germline CDR1 and CDR2 sequences are MNHNS and SASEGT. This CDR3 spans 13 amino acids. The CDR3 DNA is TGTGCCAGTAAAGGAGGGGGGGGTCTTATAACTTTCTTT. Translation: CASKGGGGLITFF.

There are a few counts of this clone. The chain combines TRBV2 with TRBJ2-2; D might be TRBD1 (6 bases). Trimming took off 5 bases at V and 6 bases at J, with 10 bases between the two ends. This CDR3 is built from 13 residues. Germline V lookup: CDR1 SNHLY, CDR2 FYNNEI. The CDR3 reads CASSYRVAGELFF. DNA for the CDR3: TGTGCCAGCAGTTACAGGGTGGCCGGGGAGCTGTTTTTT.

The chain employs TRBV5-4 and TRBJ1-2, with a tentative D call TRBD1 (5 bases). The germline gives CDR1 SGHNT, CDR2 YYREEE (reference sequence). The CDR3 totals 14 residues. The V gene lost 5 bases and the J gene lost 4 bases, with 15 bases spanning the gap. The CDR3 DNA follows: TGTGCCAGCAGTCTGCTTGACAGTTTCTATGGCTACACCTTC. Translating it yields CASSLLDSFYGYTF.

V is TRBV4-1 and J is TRBJ2-3; 10 bases align to TRBD2. There are 17 residues in the CDR3. Germline V gives CDR1 MGHRA, CDR2 YSYEKL. With 3 bases clipped from V and 6 bases from J, the junction kept 12 bases outside the gene matches. The CDR3 bases are TGCGCCAGCAGCCAGATCCCTGCTAGCGGGGGCGGGGATACGCAGTATTTT. Translation: CASSQIPASGGGDTQYF.

J is TRBJ2-1 and V is TRBV6-5; D uncertain. V was shortened by 0 bases and J by 7 bases, with 7 bases between the two germline ends. CDR3 length equals 13 residues. CDR1 is MNHEY, CDR2 SVGAGI, per germline. CDR3 nucleotide sequence: TGTGCCAGCAGTTACTCGATTCTGAATGAGCAGTTCTTC. It codes for CASSYSILNEQFF.

The chain has TRBV2 and TRBJ1-5; 8 bases agree with TRBD1. Germline V gene lookup returns CDR1 SNHLY and CDR2 FYNNEI. The CDR3 consists of 15 residues. J was trimmed by 3 bases and V by 3 bases; bases with no gene match: 4. The CDR3 spells CASSETGVNNQPQHF. The CDR3 DNA sequence: TGTGCCAGCAGTGAGACAGGGGTCAACAATCAGCCCCAGCATTTT.

This chain joins TRBV28 and TRBJ1-4, with D possibly being TRBD1 (6 bases). The CDR3 extends over 16 amino acids. V was shortened by 6 bases and J by 3 bases, with 17 bases between the two germline ends. The germline V gene has CDR1 MDHEN and CDR2 SYDVKM. The CDR3 reads CASRAPGALANEKLFF. In nucleotides, the CDR3 is TGTGCCAGCAGGGCCCCGGGGGCCTTGGCTAATGAAAAACTGTTTTTT.

The chain joins TRBV2 to TRBJ1-5, with D tentatively TRBD1 (6 bases). CDR3 length equals 13 residues. Trimming removed 7 bases at V and 7 bases at J, with 14 bases between. Germline V CDR1 and CDR2: SNHLY, FYNNEI. The CDR3 protein is CASKRDNGQPQHF. CDR3 nucleotides: TGTGCCAGCAAAAGGGACAACGGGCAGCCCCAGCATTTT.

This sequence joins TRBV28 and TRBJ2-2; 8 bases are shared with TRBD1. The CDR3 covers 16 residues. The germline gives CDR1 MDHEN, CDR2 SYDVKM. The trim removed 4 bases at V and 5 bases at J, leaving 9 bases unmatched. In nucleotides, the CDR3 is TGTGCCAGCAGTTCTCCGGACAGGGTAGGGACCGGGGAGCTGTTTTTT. Its protein product is CASSSPDRVGTGELFF.

This chain links TRBV4-3 with TRBJ1-2; 9 bases line up with TRBD1. Germline values: CDR1 LGHNA, CDR2 YSLEER. Losses at the gene ends were 4 bases for V and 3 bases for J; bases not matched to a gene: 9. The length of the CDR3 is 16 residues. The CDR3 DNA is TGCGCCAGCAGCCGATCTACAGGGGGCGCGGACTATGGCTACACCTTC. Encoded protein: CASSRSTGGADYGYTF.

The chain uses TRBV11-2 and TRBJ2-1; 9 bases match TRBD2. The CDR3 runs 15 residues. Germline lookup yields CDR1 SGHAT and CDR2 FQNNGV. The V gene end was trimmed by 5 bases and the J gene end by 8 bases; junction bases not matched to a gene: 10. The CDR3 DNA is TGTGCCAGCAGCAAAGGGGGCGGGGGGGTACATGAGCAGTTCTTC. Translating it yields CASSKGGGGVHEQFF.

CDR3 sequence reads: CASSYSRGQRNYGYTF. The CDR3 nucleotides are TGTGCCAGCAGTTACTCGAGAGGACAGCGAAACTATGGCTACACCTTC. This chain joins TRBV6-7 and TRBJ1-2; TRBD1 is a possible D gene (6 bases). TRBV6-7 is an ORF; its function is uncertain. The CDR3 has 16 residues. Deletions cut 0 bases from V and 2 bases from J, with 13 bases between.

The V call is TRBV25-1, the J call TRBJ2-3; TRBD2 agrees at 9 bases. The V and J ends lost 0 bases and 2 bases, in that order; junction bases with no gene match: 6. Germline V gene data show CDR1 as MGHDK and CDR2 as SYGVNS. The CDR3 loop spans 17 amino acids. CDR3: CASSEYWLAGNTDTQYF. The CDR3 DNA follows: TGTGCCAGCAGTGAATATTGGCTAGCGGGAAACACAGATACGCAGTATTTT.

This clone was recorded once. The V call is TRBV6-5, the J call TRBJ1-5; no clear D. V lost 6 bases and J lost 2, with 8 bases in between. The germline V gene encodes CDR1 MNHEY and CDR2 SVGAGI. The CDR3 sequence is 13 residues long. Here the CDR3 reads CASSPAGNQPQHF. In nucleotides, the CDR3 is TGTGCCAGCAGCCCGGCAGGCAATCAGCCCCAGCATTTT.

The genes are TRBV5-6 and TRBJ1-2, with unresolved D. Germline CDR1 SGHDT, CDR2 YYEEEE. Trimming stripped 4 bases from V and 5 bases from J, with 6 bases between. This CDR3 comprises 11 residues. The CDR3 region has the DNA TGTGCCAGCAGCCCGGGGTATGGCTACACCTTC. Its translation: CASSPGYGYTF.

This clone was counted once. The rearrangement uses TRBV11-2 and TRBJ2-5, with D unclear. V was cut by 1 base and J by 5 bases, with 14 bases left in between. CDR3 length: 15 residues. Germline V gene lookup returns CDR1 SGHAT and CDR2 FQNNGV. The CDR3 loop reads CASSLVGSQRETQYF. CDR3 DNA: TGTGCCAGCAGCTTAGTAGGCTCACAGAGGGAGACCCAGTACTTC.

The rearrangement uses TRBV29-1 and TRBJ2-1; TRBD2 agrees at 7 bases. With V trimmed by 3 bases and J by 6 bases, 5 bases remained unmatched. The CDR3 loop spans 13 amino acids. Germline V gives CDR1 SQVTM, CDR2 ANQGSEA. The CDR3 region is CSVDGTTFNEQFF. CDR3 coding DNA: TGCAGCGTTGACGGGACTACCTTCAATGAGCAGTTCTTC.

This chain connects TRBV5-4 to TRBJ2-1; the D is unclear. The CDR3 contains 11 residues. The V and J ends lost 9 bases and 4 bases respectively, with 8 bases between them. Germline CDR1 and CDR2: SGHNT and YYREEE (reference sequence). The CDR3 is CATLQYNEQFF. CDR3 DNA sequence: TGTGCCACCCTACAGTACAATGAGCAGTTCTTC.

J is TRBJ1-2 and V is TRBV10-1; TRBD1 might be the D (6 bases). Trimming took 2 bases from V and 0 from J, leaving 13 bases between them. The CDR3 totals 16 residues. Germline CDR1 reads WNHNN; CDR2 reads SYGVQD (reference sequence). CDR3 sequence (DNA): TGCGCCAGCAGTGAGATGTCGCGGACAGCTAACTATGGCTACACCTTC. Its translation: CASSEMSRTANYGYTF.

The rearrangement links TRBV5-1 to TRBJ2-5; TRBD1 is a possible D gene (5 bases). The germline V gene has CDR1 SGHRS and CDR2 YFSETQ. The CDR3 contains 13 residues. The ends were cut back, 4 bases at V and 7 bases at J, with 14 bases in the middle. The CDR3 bases are TGCGCCAGCAGCACTTCGTGGGGCGGGACCCAGTACTTC. This codes for CASSTSWGGTQYF.